The 23 T cell receptor beta chains given below trace back to one sample, sequenced in a study of glioma-infiltrating T cells. Amplification of TCR alpha and beta CDR3 regions from RNA used iRepertoire nested multiplex PCR. TCRdb processed the multiplex PCR reads anew with MiXCR; each CDR3 protein has one entry. The table has 400,000 or so distinct CDR3 sequences, 41% seen once. The sample comprised glioma tissue, nonneoplastic brain tissue, or PBMCs (not recorded which). The source is a human donor with low-grade glioma or glioblastoma, undergoing nonglioma brain surgery, or in good health (not recorded which).

This clonotype was seen only once. One end of the junction varies from germline; a read error may be responsible. The chain joins TRBV7-8 to TRBJ2-5, with D maybe TRBD2 (6 bases). The CDR3 extends over 15 amino acids. In germline, CDR1 is SGHVS, CDR2 FQNEAQ. The CDR3 nucleotides read TGTGTCAGCAGCTTCCGCCGGGGGTTGCAAGAGACCCAGTACTTC. Translated, it gives CVSSFRRGLQETQYF.

The chain uses TRBV28 and TRBJ2-3; 9 bases line up with TRBD2. The CDR3 runs 15 residues. Germline loops: CDR1 MDHEN, CDR2 SYDVKM. V lost 5 bases, J lost 2 bases, and 5 bases stayed unmatched. The CDR3 reads CASSPSGAYTDTQYF. The CDR3 bases are TGTGCCAGCAGTCCTAGCGGGGCGTACACAGATACGCAGTATTTT.

Comment on this clonotype: A read error is possible here, since a much larger clone lies one base away. The rearrangement uses TRBV28 and TRBJ2-3; TRBD1 matches at 10 bases. Germline CDR1 MDHEN, CDR2 SYDVKM. V trimming: 6 bases; J trimming: 4 bases; junction bases outside the gene matches: 7. There are 15 residues in the CDR3. CDR3 in amino acids: CASRDGTGVPDTQYF. The CDR3 DNA sequence: TGTGCCAGCAGAGACGGGACAGGGGTGCCAGATACGCAGTATTTT.

This clonotype was observed a few times. This sequence joins TRBV28 and TRBJ1-5; TRBD1 might be the D (6 bases). From germline, CDR1 is MDHEN and CDR2 SYDVKM. This CDR3 region has 15 residues. V was shortened by 2 bases and J by 7 bases, with 15 bases between the two germline ends. The CDR3 loop reads CASSLGDRKWQPQHF. The CDR3 nucleotides are TGTGCCAGCAGTTTAGGCGACAGGAAATGGCAGCCCCAGCATTTT.

This clonotype was counted at least ten times. The rearrangement links TRBV27 to TRBJ2-1; D is undetermined. CDR1 MNHEY and CDR2 SMNVEV come from the germline V gene (reference sequence). The CDR3 contains 16 residues. With 3 bases removed from V and 0 bases from J, the gap between germline ends came to 12 bases. CDR3 sequence: CASSFLGFSSYNEQFF. CDR3 sequence (DNA): TGTGCCAGCAGTTTTTTAGGATTTTCCTCCTACAATGAGCAGTTCTTC.

This clonotype was seen more than once but under ten times. The chain uses TRBV12-3 or TRBV12-4 and TRBJ2-7; 14 bases agree with TRBD2. V lost 5 bases to trimming and J lost 6 bases; unmatched junction nucleotides: 3. CDR3 size: 14 residues. The CDR3 region has the DNA TGTGCCAGCAGTGGACTAGCGGGAGGTGGCGAGCAGTACTTC. It encodes CASSGLAGGGEQYF.

The V call is TRBV6-2 or TRBV6-3, the J call TRBJ2-2; 11 nucleotides line up with TRBD2. The CDR3 has 20 residues. The germline V gene encodes CDR1 MNHEY and CDR2 SVGEGT. The V and J ends lost 5 bases and 4 bases, in that order; junction bases with no gene match: 18. The CDR3 sequence: CASSPYPSGSGRARTGELFF. The CDR3 nucleotides read TGTGCCAGCAGTCCCTACCCCAGCGGTAGCGGGAGGGCCCGCACCGGGGAGCTGTTTTTT.

This chain links TRBV28 with TRBJ2-5; TRBD1 agrees at 9 bases. V was clipped by 4 bases and J by 5 bases; unmatched bases: 11. Germline-derived CDR1 and CDR2 are MDHEN and SYDVKM. This CDR3 comprises 16 residues. CDR3 sequence (DNA): TGTGCCAGCAGTTCCCCGGACAGGGGAGGTTTGGAGACCCAGTACTTC. Its translation: CASSSPDRGGLETQYF.

This rearrangement joins TRBV29-1 to TRBJ1-2; 7 nucleotides agree with TRBD1. The CDR3 is 12 residues long. From germline, CDR1 is SQVTM and CDR2 ANQGSEA. V trimming: 6 bases; J trimming: 6 bases; junction bases outside the gene matches: 7. In nucleotides, the CDR3 is TGCAGCGTCGTACAGGGGATGGATGGCTACACCTTC. Translation gives CSVVQGMDGYTF.

Remarks on this clonotype: A much larger clonotype is one base distant, so this may be a read error. The chain joins TRBV6-2 or TRBV6-3 to TRBJ1-2; possible D gene TRBD1, 6 bases. Looked up from germline, CDR1 is MNHEY and CDR2 is SVGEGT. V dropped 0 bases and J dropped 6 bases, with 17 bases sitting between them. The CDR3 length is 16 residues. CDR3 in amino acids: CASSYSPLRYRDGYTF. The CDR3 DNA is TGTGCCAGCAGTTACTCGCCCCTCCGGTACAGGGATGGCTACACCTTC.

The V and J genes are TRBV9 and TRBJ1-2; D not certain. The CDR3 loop spans 13 amino acids. Germline V gene lookup returns CDR1 SGDLS and CDR2 YYNGEE. Trimming pared 2 bases from V and 0 bases from J, leaving 5 bases between. CDR3 residues: CASSVGSNYGYTF. In DNA, the CDR3 is TGTGCCAGCAGCGTGGGGTCTAACTATGGCTACACCTTC. Looking up the rest from reference TRBV9 and TRBJ1-2 gives the full variable domain: DSGVTQTPKHLITATGQRVTLRCSPRSGDLSVYWYQQSLDQGLQFLIQYYNGEERAKGNILERFSAQQFPDLHSELNLSSLELGDSALYFCASSVGSNYGYTFGSGTRLTVV.

This clonotype appeared once. J is TRBJ1-6 and V is TRBV4-1; D gene unclear. The germline CDR1 and CDR2 sequences are MGHRA and YSYEKL. This CDR3 is 15 amino acids long. Deletions cut 0 bases from V and 11 bases from J, with 14 bases between. CDR3 loop: CASSQDGSSRTPLHF. The CDR3 coding sequence is TGCGCCAGCAGCCAAGACGGTTCCAGCCGGACACCCCTCCACTTT.

The V call is TRBV28, the J call TRBJ2-1; D ambiguous. With 3 bases removed from V and 0 bases from J, the gap between germline ends came to 12 bases. The CDR3 spans 16 residues. Looked up from germline, CDR1 is MDHEN and CDR2 is SYDVKM. CDR3 coding DNA: TGTGCCAGCAGTTTCCGGACGGATAGCTCCTACAATGAGCAGTTCTTC. It encodes CASSFRTDSSYNEQFF.

A single count supports this clonotype. The chain joins TRBV2 to TRBJ2-1; 9 positions agree with TRBD2. Trimming took 8 bases from V and 0 from J; bases not matched to a gene: 8. Germline lookup yields CDR1 SNHLY and CDR2 FYNNEI. The CDR3 is 16 residues long. The CDR3: CASGGGLAASYNEQFF. The CDR3 nucleotides read TGTGCCAGCGGAGGGGGACTAGCAGCCTCCTACAATGAGCAGTTCTTC.

This clonotype was observed at least ten times. This rearrangement joins TRBV6-2 or TRBV6-3 to TRBJ2-1; 7 positions agree with TRBD2. The CDR3 extends over 15 amino acids. The junction had 11 bases not matched to a gene; V was cut back by 2 bases and J by 10 bases. The germline gives CDR1 MNHEY, CDR2 SVGEGT. The CDR3 spells CASSYPNKERDEQFF. CDR3 nucleotide sequence: TGTGCCAGCAGTTACCCCAACAAGGAGCGGGACGAGCAGTTCTTC.

This clonotype was detected ten times or more. CDR3 region: CSAHMGSSYNEQFF. CDR3 DNA sequence: TGCAGTGCCCATATGGGGAGCTCCTACAATGAGCAGTTCTTC. The chain has TRBV20-1 and TRBJ2-1; tentative D call: TRBD2 (5 bases). The V gene's germline CDR1 is DFQATT and CDR2 SNEGSKA (reference sequence). Trimming removed 6 bases at V and 0 bases at J, with 12 bases between. The CDR3 has 14 residues.

This clonotype was recorded a few times. This chain connects TRBV20-1 to TRBJ2-7; the D gene is possibly TRBD2 (6 bases). CDR3 length: 14 residues. Germline V gene data show CDR1 as DFQATT and CDR2 as SNEGSKA (reference sequence). The V gene lost 3 bases and the J gene lost 0 bases, with 12 bases spanning the gap. The CDR3: CSASRDFLSYEQYF. The CDR3 DNA sequence: TGCAGTGCTAGCCGGGACTTTCTCTCCTACGAGCAGTACTTC.

In its sample, this clonotype is medium-sized. The V call is TRBV20-1, the J call TRBJ2-7; TRBD2 is a possible D gene (5 bases). Deletions cut 7 bases from V and 2 bases from J, with 12 bases between. Germline CDR1 and CDR2: DFQATT and SNEGSKA (reference sequence). The CDR3 runs 12 residues. In DNA form, the CDR3 reads TGCAGTGTGAGCGGAGGTACCTACGAGCAGTACTTC. Translating it yields CSVSGGTYEQYF.

This clonotype was observed at least ten times. V gene TRBV24-1 combines with J gene TRBJ2-5; D is unclear. Deletions cut 2 bases from V and 1 base from J, with 13 bases between. This CDR3 spans 16 amino acids. Germline V gene data show CDR1 as KGHDR and CDR2 as SFDVKD. The CDR3 DNA reads TGTGCCACCAGTGATTCACTGGCTGAGTCCCAAGAGACCCAGTACTTC. Translation: CATSDSLAESQETQYF.

This clonotype showed up just a few times. V is TRBV10-3 and J is TRBJ1-1; perhaps TRBD1 as D (6 bases). Germline V CDR1 and CDR2: ENHRY, SYGVKD. This CDR3 comprises 14 residues. V was shortened by 6 bases and J by 4 bases, with 15 bases between the two germline ends. In DNA, the CDR3 is TGTGCCATCAGAGATAACAGGGACGGCACTGAAGCTTTCTTT. Its translation is CAIRDNRDGTEAFF.

This clonotype has a single count. One base away lies a much larger clone, so this may be a sequencing read error. The rearrangement uses TRBV28 and TRBJ2-3, with a possible D match to TRBD2 (6 bases). The length of the CDR3 is 15 residues. The germline V and J ends were trimmed by 4 bases and 5 bases, with 16 bases remaining between them. The V gene's germline CDR1 is MDHEN and CDR2 SYDVKM. The CDR3 is CASSSPHRELDTQYF. In DNA, the CDR3 is TGTGCCAGCAGTTCCCCACATCGGGAGTTAGATACGCAGTATTTT.

This clonotype appeared a single time. At one of its ends the junction is not consistent with the germline gene, which may arise from a read error. J is TRBJ1-1 and V is TRBV20-1; 8 bases line up with TRBD1. The CDR3 has 14 amino acids. Germline values: CDR1 DFQATT, CDR2 SNEGSKA (reference sequence). The CDR3 here is CSDRGDRFDTEAFF. CDR3 bases: TGCAGTGATAGAGGGGACAGGTTCGACACTGAAGCTTTCTTT.

On this clonotype: This is likely a read error, given that the CDR3 carries no conserved phenylalanine or tryptophan at its end. V is TRBV4-1 and J is TRBJ1-5; tentative D call: TRBD1 (6 bases). Trimming shortened V by 4 bases and J by 4 bases, and 17 bases separated the two germline ends. The germline V gene has CDR1 MGHRA and CDR2 YSYEKL. The CDR3 sequence is 16 residues long. The chain's CDR3 is CASSLRAGDMNQPQHI. DNA of the CDR3: TGCGCCAGCAGCCTCCGGGCAGGGGATATGAATCAGCCCCAGCATATT.